These 10 T cell receptor beta chains were all obtained from the same sample, sequenced in a study of T cells in Graves' hyperthyroidism and ophthalmopathy. RNA transcripts served as the template for amplifying TCR beta CDR3 regions. In the first-round RT-PCR of the TCR CDR3, the HTBI primer set was used. MiXCR, run by TCRdb on the multiplex PCR reads, gives a single entry per CDR3 protein. This sample has roughly 630,000 distinct CDR3 sequences; 15% to 18% occur once, and the top ten carry approximately 7.4%. The source material was blood. Source of these receptors: a woman in her twenties or thirties with Graves' hyperthyroidism.

This clonotype has at least ten counts. This chain joins TRBV11-2 and TRBJ2-7; D remains ambiguous. CDR1 and CDR2 from the germline V gene are SGHAT and FQNNGV. The V end was cut by 0 bases, the J end by 2 bases, with 11 bases between. The CDR3 spans 15 residues. The CDR3 region has the DNA TGTGCCAGCAGCTTAGATCGGTCAGATACCTACGAGCAGTACTTC. Amino acid sequence: CASSLDRSDTYEQYF. The full variable domain, in which reference TRBV11-2 and TRBJ2-7 provide the parts outside the CDR3, is EAGVAQSPRYKIIEKRQSVAFWCNPISGHATLYWYQQILGQGPKLLIQFQNNGVVDDSQLPKDRFSAERLKGVDSTLKIQPAKLEDSAVYLCASSLDRSDTYEQYFGPGTRLTVT.

This clonotype has at least ten counts. This rearrangement joins TRBV7-9 to TRBJ1-1, with TRBD1 matching 7 bases. The CDR3 covers 11 residues. Trimming removed 5 bases from V and 8 bases from J; junction bases left unmatched: 2. The germline CDR1 and CDR2 sequences are SEHNR and FQNEAQ (reference sequence). CDR3 nucleotides: TGTGCCAGCAGCGAGGGACAGGAAGCTTTCTTT. Protein sequence: CASSEGQEAFF.

The table lists this clonotype with a few counts. The chain joins TRBV11-3 to TRBJ2-3; 14 nucleotides agree with TRBD2. The CDR3 contains 18 residues. V dropped 5 bases and J dropped 2; count of bases not matched to a gene: 9. Germline CDR1 and CDR2: SGHNT and YENEEA. The CDR3 region is CASSAGLAGVRDTDTQYF. CDR3 DNA sequence: TGTGCCAGCAGCGCGGGACTAGCGGGAGTGAGAGACACAGATACGCAGTATTTT.

This clonotype was found many times. The CDR3 nucleotides are TGTGCCAGCACGGGGTTGAACACTGAAGCTTTCTTT. It encodes CASTGLNTEAFF. The V gene is TRBV2, the J gene TRBJ1-1; no reliable D call. Germline CDR1 reads SNHLY; CDR2 reads FYNNEI. The germline V and J ends were trimmed by 7 bases and 0 bases, with 6 bases remaining between them. This CDR3 region has 12 residues.

This clonotype has at least ten counts. The CDR3 DNA is TGTGCCAGTAGTGCAACACTAGCGGGAGGGCCTGGTGAGCAGTTCTTC. Amino acids: CASSATLAGGPGEQFF. This chain uses TRBV19 with TRBJ2-1; 13 bases map to TRBD2. J lost 9 bases, V lost 5 bases, and 10 bases had no gene match. The CDR3 totals 16 residues. Per germline, CDR1 LNHDA and CDR2 SQIVND (reference sequence).

Regarding this clonotype: This may come from a read error, since a much larger clone is one base off. V usage is TRBV7-2 and J usage is TRBJ1-5; 9 positions agree with TRBD1. This CDR3 is 14 amino acids long. Germline lookup yields CDR1 SGHTA and CDR2 FQGNSA. The ends lost 5 bases at V and 5 bases at J; junction bases unmatched: 4. CDR3 amino acids: CASSPRTGDQPQHF. CDR3 in DNA: TGTGCCAGCAGCCCCCGGACAGGGGATCAGCCCCAGCATTTT.

This clonotype was observed at least ten times. V usage is TRBV6-2 or TRBV6-3 and J usage is TRBJ2-7; no reliable D call. With 0 bases removed from V and 5 bases from J, the gap between germline ends came to 8 bases. Germline CDR1 is MNHEY and CDR2 is SVGEGT. The CDR3 runs 13 residues. CDR3 loop: CASSYSETHEQYF. The CDR3 DNA sequence: TGTGCCAGCAGTTACTCCGAGACCCACGAGCAGTACTTC.

This clonotype showed up many times. The chain recombines TRBV27 with TRBJ2-7; TRBD2 matches at 13 bases. The CDR3 has 16 amino acids. Germline V gives CDR1 MNHEY, CDR2 SMNVEV (reference sequence). Trimming cost V 3 bases and J 1 base; bases outside gene matches: 3. The CDR3 region is CASSFTSGRGSYEQYF. CDR3 bases: TGTGCCAGCAGTTTCACTAGCGGGAGGGGATCCTACGAGCAGTACTTC.

At least ten counts were recorded for this clonotype. The genes are TRBV28 and TRBJ2-7; D not certain. Per germline, CDR1 MDHEN and CDR2 SYDVKM. The CDR3 has 14 residues. V dropped 1 base and J dropped 2 bases, with 9 bases sitting between them. CDR3 protein: CASSLLSATYEQYF. CDR3 nucleotides: TGTGCCAGCAGTTTATTGTCAGCCACCTACGAGCAGTACTTC.

This clonotype was detected only a few times. The genes are TRBV6-1 and TRBJ2-5, with 8 nucleotides matching TRBD2. The CDR3 contains 14 residues. The germline V gene has CDR1 MNHNS and CDR2 SASEGT. V dropped 6 bases and J dropped 4; count of bases not matched to a gene: 7. DNA of the CDR3: TGTGCCAGCAGCGGGAGGGTCTGGGGAGAGACCCAGTACTTC. Its protein is CASSGRVWGETQYF.